Detailed here is one TCR beta chain. Its antigen is not identified. V shed 3 bases, J shed 5 bases, and the junction held 8 bases outside the gene matches. Germline V CDR1 and CDR2: SGHNT, YYREEE (reference sequence). The CDR3 sequence is 15 residues long. The authors ran the assay at deep level. Across several immunoSEQ plates, the genomic DNA of each subset was split evenly. When replicate PCRs were run on sorted subsets, they used about 220 ng DNA, approximately 27,000 T cell genomes. Here immunoSEQ multiplex PCR was the method, and the copy in TCRdb shows in-frame clones only, minus some. The table lists some 2,000,000 clones, over 85% of them singletons. The sample is drawn from a study of shared clonotypes between healthy human individuals. Study-level findings and limits: With four donors compared, 4.5% to 6.5% of naive CD4 clonotypes were shared.

Naive CD8 cells, CD45RO-negative and positively selected for CCR7, excluded terminally differentiated effector memory CD45RA+ cells. The sample taken for sequencing was naive CD8+ T cells sorted from blood. The TCR originated in a man between 18 and 35 years old in good health. J is TRBJ2-7 and V is TRBV5-4; TRBD1 agrees at 10 bases. CDR3 coding DNA: TGTGCCAGCAGCTGGGGACCGGGACAGGGGAACGAGCAGTACTTC. It specifies CASSWGPGQGNEQYF. Looking up the rest from reference TRBV5-4 and TRBJ2-7 gives the full variable domain: ETGVTQSPTHLIKTRGQQVTLRCSSQSGHNTVSWYQQALGQGPQFIFQYYREEENGRGNFPPRFSGLQFPNYSSELNVNALELDDSALYLCASSWGPGQGNEQYFGPGTRLTVT.